The 14 T cell receptor beta chains given below trace back to one sample, sequenced in a study of T cells in Graves' hyperthyroidism and ophthalmopathy. Amplification of TCR beta CDR3 regions used RNA as the template. The TCR CDR3 was amplified in a first-round RT-PCR using the HTBI primer set. TCRdb passed the multiplex PCR reads through MiXCR, listing each CDR3 protein once. Altogether about 590,000 distinct CDR3 sequences are present, 15% to 18% being singletons, with the ten largest covering approximately 7%. Input material: blood. These receptor sequences come from a woman aged 25 to 39 with Graves' hyperthyroidism.

This clonotype was observed at least ten times. The chain couples TRBV7-9 to TRBJ2-1; D gene unclear. The CDR3 sequence is 13 residues long. Looked up from germline, CDR1 is SEHNR and CDR2 is FQNEAQ (reference sequence). Trimming left V 5 bases short and J 3 bases short, with 8 bases between. The CDR3 region is CASSPPLYNEQFF. For the CDR3, the DNA is TGTGCCAGCAGCCCCCCCCTCTACAATGAGCAGTTCTTC.

V gene TRBV11-2 combines with J gene TRBJ2-7; 12 positions agree with TRBD2. Germline V gene sequence: CDR1 SGHAT, CDR2 FQNNGV. The CDR3 is made up of 15 amino acids. The V and J ends lost 5 bases and 5 bases, in that order; junction bases with no gene match: 7. CDR3: CASSLWTSGKNEQYF. DNA of the CDR3: TGTGCCAGCAGCCTTTGGACTAGCGGGAAAAACGAGCAGTACTTC.

The chain combines TRBV19 with TRBJ2-7; 12 bases agree with TRBD2. With 4 bases clipped from V and 4 bases from J, the junction kept 5 bases outside the gene matches. The CDR3 contains 15 residues. Germline CDR1 LNHDA, CDR2 SQIVND (reference sequence). The CDR3 sequence: CASSTGLAGLYEQYF. The CDR3, as DNA: TGTGCCAGTAGTACCGGACTAGCGGGATTGTACGAGCAGTACTTC.

The rearrangement links TRBV20-1 to TRBJ2-1; 9 positions agree with TRBD2. This CDR3 is 14 amino acids long. The J segment lost 2 bases and the V segment lost 6 bases, leaving 5 bases of the junction unmatched. Germline V gene lookup returns CDR1 DFQATT and CDR2 SNEGSKA (reference sequence). The CDR3: CSALAGETYNEQFF. The CDR3 nucleotides read TGCAGTGCGTTAGCGGGAGAGACCTACAATGAGCAGTTCTTC.

This clonotype has just a few counts. This rearrangement joins TRBV2 to TRBJ1-6; no clear D. Trimming shortened V by 9 bases and J by 5 bases, and 17 bases separated the two germline ends. This CDR3 comprises 15 residues. CDR1 is SNHLY, CDR2 FYNNEI, per germline. The CDR3 loop is CASGGGLPNNSPLHF. Written as DNA, the CDR3 is TGTGCCAGTGGAGGAGGCCTACCTAATAATTCACCCCTCCACTTT. The whole variable domain, filled in from reference TRBV2 and TRBJ1-6, reads EPEVTQTPSHQVTQMGQEVILRCVPISNHLYFYWYRQILGQKVEFLVSFYNNEISEKSEIFDDQFSVERPDGSNFTLKIRSTKLEDSAMYFCASGGGLPNNSPLHFGNGTRLTVT.

A remark on this clonotype: A read error may be the cause here, since a much bigger clone is one base away. The chain employs TRBV5-1 and TRBJ2-7; TRBD2 might be the D (5 bases). The better agreement between TRBJ2-1 and the DNA end casts doubt on the J call. Germline V CDR1 and CDR2: SGHRS, YFSETQ. This CDR3 region has 12 residues. The CDR3, as DNA: TGCACCAGCAGCTTCGGAGGATACGAGCAGTTCTTC. Translated, it gives CTSSFGGYEQFF.

This clonotype was seen many times. The chain uses TRBV7-6 and TRBJ2-5, with D possibly being TRBD2 (5 bases). The V end lost 1 base, the J end lost 2 bases, and 5 bases lay between the germline ends. The germline CDR1 and CDR2 sequences are SGHVS and FNYEAQ. CDR3 length equals 13 residues. Here the CDR3 reads CASSLGEQETQYF. In DNA, the CDR3 is TGTGCCAGCAGCTTAGGGGAGCAAGAGACCCAGTACTTC. Full variable domain (rest looked up from reference TRBV7-6 and TRBJ2-5): GAGVSQSPRYKVTKRGQDVALRCDPISGHVSLYWYRQALGQGPEFLTYFNYEAQQDKSGLPNDRFSAERPEGSISTLTIQRTEQRDSAMYRCASSLGEQETQYFGPGTRLLVL.

This clonotype was detected many times. The chain couples TRBV12-5 to TRBJ1-3; no definite D call. V lost 2 bases and J 0 bases, leaving 11 bases between the germline ends. From germline, CDR1 is LGHNT and CDR2 FRNRAP. The CDR3 runs 16 residues. The chain's CDR3 is CASGLSQPISGNTIYF. The CDR3 coding sequence is TGTGCTAGTGGTTTGTCACAGCCGATCTCTGGAAACACCATATATTTT.

At least ten counts were recorded for this clonotype. The V and J genes are TRBV18 and TRBJ2-7; D is undetermined. Trimming cost V 3 bases and J 2 bases, with 8 bases left between them. The CDR3 extends over 13 amino acids. Germline CDR1 KGHSH, CDR2 LQKENI. CDR3 in DNA: TGTGCCAGCTCACCCCCAGCCACCTACGAGCAGTACTTC. As protein: CASSPPATYEQYF.

This clonotype was found many times. The chain combines TRBV7-2 with TRBJ2-1, with TRBD2 matching 12 bases. V was pared by 5 bases and J by 10 bases, with 9 bases of the junction left unmatched. This CDR3 has 15 amino acids. Per the germline V gene, CDR1 is SGHTA and CDR2 is FQGNSA. The CDR3 bases are TGTGCCAGCAGCCCGACTAGCGGGGGCTTAGGAGAGCAGTTCTTC. Translation gives CASSPTSGGLGEQFF.

In its sample, this clonotype was seen many times. V gene TRBV12-3 or TRBV12-4 combines with J gene TRBJ2-1, with D possibly called TRBD1 or TRBD2 (5 bases each). The CDR3 has 15 residues. Trimming shortened V by 7 bases and J by 0 bases, and 13 bases separated the two germline ends. The CDR3: CASKWDAYSYNEQFF. The CDR3 DNA reads TGTGCCAGCAAATGGGACGCCTACTCCTACAATGAGCAGTTCTTC.

For this clonotype: It may be a read error: a sequence one base away is much more abundant. This CDR3 is CASSVLRGGRSSYEQYF. The CDR3 DNA sequence: TGTGCCAGCAGCGTCCTTCGTGGTGGGAGGAGCTCCTACGAGCAGTACTTC. The rearrangement joins TRBV2 to TRBJ2-7; D is possibly TRBD2 (6 bases). The V gene's germline CDR1 is SNHLY and CDR2 FYNNEI. CDR3 length: 17 residues. Trimming removed 6 bases at V and 0 bases at J, with 21 bases between.

V usage is TRBV2 and J usage is TRBJ2-7; 9 bases agree with TRBD1. The CDR3 is made up of 14 amino acids. Trimming took 6 bases from V and 5 from J; bases not matched to a gene: 8. Germline V CDR1 and CDR2: SNHLY, FYNNEI. As DNA, the CDR3 is TGTGCCAGCAGCAACGAACAGGGGGCCCACGAGCAGTACTTC. Its translation is CASSNEQGAHEQYF.

This clonotype was recorded many times. The chain joins TRBV28 to TRBJ2-2, with 9 bases lining up with TRBD1. V shed 7 bases, J shed 4 bases, and the junction held 7 bases outside the gene matches. Germline-derived CDR1 and CDR2 are MDHEN and SYDVKM. The CDR3 consists of 15 residues. CDR3 protein: CASTRDRAVTGELFF. CDR3 sequence (DNA): TGTGCCAGCACCAGGGACAGGGCCGTCACCGGGGAGCTGTTTTTT. The entire variable domain, with the rest obtained from reference TRBV28 and TRBJ2-2, is as follows: DVKVTQSSRYLVKRTGEKVFLECVQDMDHENMFWYRQDPGLGLRLIYFSYDVKMKEKGDIPEGYSVSREKKERFSLILESASTNQTSMYLCASTRDRAVTGELFFGEGSRLTVL.